What follows are 30 T cell receptor beta chains derived from one specimen sequenced in a study of blood T cell repertoires in COVID-19 (dated by TCRdb to 2018 to 2021). The protocol used for the library was the immunoSEQ multiplex PCR assay. TCRdb holds this immuneACCESS table with in-frame rearrangements only. Some clones are missing; in checked studies, unresolved V genes explain under half, and the rest has no known cause. The sample table records 70,000 to 100,000 clones; around nine tenths of these occur just once. The top ten hold around 4.5% of the sample. The sample was peripheral blood. These receptors originate from a woman at least 80 years old with active COVID-19.

The genes are TRBV27 and TRBJ1-4, with D possibly being TRBD1 (5 bases). The germline V and J ends were trimmed by 4 bases and 8 bases, with 14 bases remaining between them. The CDR3 covers 14 residues. Germline CDR1 and CDR2: MNHEY and SMNVEV (reference sequence). CDR3 region: CASSSRTRGEKLFF. The CDR3 DNA is TGTGCCAGCAGTTCCCGGACTCGGGGGGAAAAACTGTTTTTT.

This rearrangement joins TRBV11-2 to TRBJ2-7; 8 nucleotides align to TRBD2. Germline CDR1 and CDR2: SGHAT and FQNNGV. With 5 bases clipped from V and 3 bases from J, the junction kept 9 bases outside the gene matches. The CDR3 covers 15 residues. CDR3 coding DNA: TGTGCCAGCAGCGCAACTAGCGGTCCTGGCTACGAGCAGTACTTC. Its translation is CASSATSGPGYEQYF.

The sample holds a few counts of this clone. The chain couples TRBV28 to TRBJ2-1, with D tentatively TRBD2 (7 bases). The CDR3 sequence is 15 residues long. V lost 5 bases and J lost 6, with 17 bases in between. Per the germline V gene, CDR1 is MDHEN and CDR2 is SYDVKM. The CDR3 DNA sequence: TGTGCCAGCAGTGGAGAAAGAAGGGGGGGCAATGAGCAGTTCTTC. It codes for CASSGERRGGNEQFF.

The rearrangement joins TRBV2 to TRBJ1-6; D remains ambiguous. Looked up from germline, CDR1 is SNHLY and CDR2 is FYNNEI. The CDR3 spans 15 residues. The V end lost 4 bases, the J end lost 9 bases, and 16 bases lay between the germline ends. DNA of the CDR3: TGTGCCAGCAGTGCTCTGCCGATCCAGGTTTCACCCCTCCACTTT. Amino acid sequence: CASSALPIQVSPLHF.

This clone showed up just a few times. The CDR3 DNA reads as TGCGCCAGCAGTTATAGCGGCGGGGAGCTGTTTTTT. This gives the protein CASSYSGGELFF. This sequence joins TRBV10-2 and TRBJ2-2, with D tentatively TRBD2 (6 bases). The V end lost 5 bases, the J end lost 7 bases, and 8 bases lay between the germline ends. Per the germline V gene, CDR1 is WSHSY and CDR2 is SAAADI. This CDR3 has 12 amino acids.

The V gene is TRBV10-3, the J gene TRBJ1-1, with TRBD1 as a possible D gene (6 bases). Germline V gives CDR1 ENHRY, CDR2 SYGVKD. This CDR3 contains 14 residues. V lost 6 bases to trimming and J lost 0 bases, with 11 bases between them. CDR3 coding DNA: TGTGCCATCAGCCCACAGGGACTGAACACTGAAGCTTTCTTT. It translates to CAISPQGLNTEAFF.

This chain uses TRBV7-2 with TRBJ2-3, with D perhaps matching TRBD1 (6 bases). In germline, CDR1 is SGHTA, CDR2 FQGNSA. The CDR3 spans 14 residues. V was shortened by 4 bases and J by 5 bases, with 13 bases between the two germline ends. The CDR3, as DNA: TGTGCCAGCAGCTCTCAGGGGCAGGGAGATACGCAGTATTTT. It specifies CASSSQGQGDTQYF. The full variable domain, its missing parts supplied by reference TRBV7-2 and TRBJ2-3, is GAGVSQSPSNKVTEKGKDVELRCDPISGHTALYWYRQSLGQGLEFLIYFQGNSAPDKSGLPSDRFSAERTGGSVSTLTIQRTQQEDSAVYLCASSSQGQGDTQYFGPGTRLTVL.

The chain combines TRBV6-5 with TRBJ1-5; D possibly corresponds to TRBD1 (6 bases). Germline CDR1 MNHEY, CDR2 SVGAGI. This CDR3 spans 14 amino acids. V lost 9 bases, J lost 7 bases, and 19 bases lay in between. The CDR3 coding sequence is TGTGCCAGTCATAGGGGGGGGAGCGGCCAGCCCCAGCATTTT. It yields the protein CASHRGGSGQPQHF.

The chain carries TRBV7-6 and TRBJ2-5; D is undetermined. Trimming stripped 0 bases from V and 3 bases from J, with 5 bases between. Per germline, CDR1 SGHVS and CDR2 FNYEAQ. CDR3 length: 13 residues. DNA of the CDR3: TGTGCCAGCAGCTTAGCGTATAAAGAGACCCAGTACTTC. Translation: CASSLAYKETQYF.

This clone was counted a single time. The chain couples TRBV6-1 to TRBJ1-5; D may be TRBD1 (6 bases). V was clipped by 3 bases and J by 2 bases, with 14 bases between them. CDR1 is MNHNS, CDR2 SASEGT, per germline. CDR3 size: 16 residues. The CDR3 bases are TGTGCCAGCAGTGACGGGGGGGCTGTAGGCAATCAGCCCCAGCATTTT. Protein product: CASSDGGAVGNQPQHF.

This chain uses TRBV19 with TRBJ2-7; 7 positions match TRBD1. Looked up from germline, CDR1 is LNHDA and CDR2 is SQIVND (reference sequence). Germline trimming cut 6 bases from V and 4 bases from J; bases unmatched to any gene: 12. The CDR3 spans 15 residues. CDR3 loop: CASSKKGTEKYEQYF. The CDR3 nucleotides read TGTGCCAGTAGCAAAAAAGGGACAGAAAAATACGAGCAGTACTTC.

The CDR3 bases are TGTGCCAGCAGTTACACCAACAGGGATTCACCCCTCCACTTT. This sequence encodes CASSYTNRDSPLHF. The chain recombines TRBV6-5 with TRBJ1-6, with D possibly TRBD1 on 6 matching bases. Per germline, CDR1 MNHEY and CDR2 SVGAGI. V lost 2 bases, J lost 8 bases, and 10 bases lay in between. The CDR3 loop spans 14 amino acids.

The J gene is TRBJ2-5, the V gene TRBV7-2; possibly TRBD2 for D (5 bases). The germline V gene encodes CDR1 SGHTA and CDR2 FQGNSA. The CDR3 has 14 amino acids. Trimming pared 5 bases from V and 5 bases from J, leaving 15 bases between. The DNA of the CDR3 is TGTGCCAGCAGCCTCTCCAGAGGGTCTGAGACCCAGTACTTC. This encodes CASSLSRGSETQYF.

V gene TRBV11-2 combines with J gene TRBJ2-1, with D maybe TRBD1 (6 bases). The CDR3 covers 15 residues. The germline V gene encodes CDR1 SGHAT and CDR2 FQNNGV. V shed 1 base and J shed 11 bases, with 18 bases lying between them. CDR3 sequence (DNA): TGTGCCAGCAGCTTAGGGGCCTCGATAGGGGGTAAGCAGTTCTTC. This encodes CASSLGASIGGKQFF.

V is TRBV7-3 and J is TRBJ2-2; D is unresolved. The germline V and J ends were trimmed by 5 bases and 6 bases, with 10 bases remaining between them. Germline CDR1 SGHTA, CDR2 FQGTGA. This CDR3 has 13 amino acids. The CDR3 DNA reads TGTGCCAGCAGCCAACTCTTCGCCGGGGAGCTGTTTTTT. It yields the protein CASSQLFAGELFF.

The sample holds one count of this clone. This chain joins TRBV7-2 and TRBJ2-5; 9 nucleotides line up with TRBD1. The CDR3 contains 15 residues. CDR1 SGHTA and CDR2 FQGNSA come from the germline V gene. With V trimmed by 2 bases and J by 5 bases, 6 bases remained unmatched. The CDR3 nucleotides are TGTGCCAGCAGCTTAAATACAGGGGGCGGTGAGACCCAGTACTTC. As protein: CASSLNTGGGETQYF. The full variable domain, completed using reference TRBV7-2 and TRBJ2-5, is GAGVSQSPSNKVTEKGKDVELRCDPISGHTALYWYRQSLGQGLEFLIYFQGNSAPDKSGLPSDRFSAERTGGSVSTLTIQRTQQEDSAVYLCASSLNTGGGETQYFGPGTRLLVL.

This sequence joins TRBV19 and TRBJ1-1; D is ambiguous. CDR1 is LNHDA, CDR2 SQIVND, per germline (reference sequence). The CDR3 has 12 residues. Trimming took 1 base from V and 7 from J, leaving 7 bases between them. The CDR3 spells CASSIGAGEAFF. Written as DNA, the CDR3 is TGTGCCAGTAGTATAGGGGCCGGTGAAGCTTTCTTT. Looking up the rest from reference TRBV19 and TRBJ1-1 gives the full variable domain: DGGITQSPKYLFRKEGQNVTLSCEQNLNHDAMYWYRQDPGQGLRLIYYSQIVNDFQKGDIAEGYSVSREKKESFPLTVTSAQKNPTAFYLCASSIGAGEAFFGQGTRLTVV.

This clone appeared once. V usage is TRBV7-2 and J usage is TRBJ2-6; D may be TRBD2 (5 bases). There are 15 residues in the CDR3. Germline V gene data show CDR1 as SGHTA and CDR2 as FQGNSA. V was clipped by 4 bases and J by 2 bases, with 9 bases between them. CDR3 amino acids: CASSSGGPGANVLTF. The DNA of the CDR3 is TGTGCCAGCAGCTCCGGCGGGCCTGGGGCCAACGTCCTGACTTTC. The full variable domain, with the rest looked up from reference TRBV7-2 and TRBJ2-6, is GAGVSQSPSNKVTEKGKDVELRCDPISGHTALYWYRQSLGQGLEFLIYFQGNSAPDKSGLPSDRFSAERTGGSVSTLTIQRTQQEDSAVYLCASSSGGPGANVLTFGAGSRLTVL.

V gene TRBV28 combines with J gene TRBJ2-1, with TRBD2 matching 10 bases. V lost 2 bases, J lost 2 bases, and 3 bases stayed unmatched. CDR1 and CDR2 (germline): MDHEN, SYDVKM. The CDR3 loop spans 16 amino acids. CDR3 protein: CASSLGAGGPYNEQFF. In nucleotides, the CDR3 is TGTGCCAGCAGTTTAGGAGCGGGAGGGCCCTACAATGAGCAGTTCTTC.

The chain links TRBV28 to TRBJ1-1; no clear D. The ends were cut back, 3 bases at V and 4 bases at J, with 15 bases in the middle. The CDR3 extends over 15 amino acids. Germline V gene lookup returns CDR1 MDHEN and CDR2 SYDVKM. The CDR3 sequence is CASSLGELGPTEAFF. The CDR3 DNA is TGTGCCAGCAGTTTGGGAGAGTTAGGGCCCACTGAAGCTTTCTTT.

This clone appeared once. The rearrangement links TRBV19 to TRBJ2-7, with 12 positions matching TRBD1. The trim removed 6 bases at V and 6 bases at J, leaving 15 bases unmatched. This CDR3 region has 17 residues. Germline V gives CDR1 LNHDA, CDR2 SQIVND (reference sequence). The CDR3 bases are TGTGCCAGTAGCCTCACCAGTGGGACAGGGGGCATTAGCGAGCAGTACTTC. Protein sequence: CASSLTSGTGGISEQYF.

J is TRBJ2-1 and V is TRBV6-5, with TRBD2 as a possible D gene (5 bases). V lost 6 bases, J lost 5 bases, and 11 bases lay in between. The CDR3 is made up of 13 amino acids. Looked up from germline, CDR1 is MNHEY and CDR2 is SVGAGI. The CDR3 is CASRVLEHNEQFF. The CDR3 DNA reads as TGTGCCAGCAGGGTACTAGAGCACAATGAGCAGTTCTTC.

This clone was seen once. The V gene is TRBV11-2, the J gene TRBJ2-7; TRBD2 matches 13 bases. The junction had 8 bases not matched to a gene; V was cut back by 5 bases and J by 4 bases. CDR3 size: 16 residues. The germline gives CDR1 SGHAT, CDR2 FQNNGV. The CDR3 reads CASSPTLAGGEYEQYF. The CDR3 DNA is TGTGCCAGCAGCCCAACACTAGCGGGAGGGGAATACGAGCAGTACTTC. The full variable domain, in which reference TRBV11-2 and TRBJ2-7 provide the parts outside the CDR3, is EAGVAQSPRYKIIEKRQSVAFWCNPISGHATLYWYQQILGQGPKLLIQFQNNGVVDDSQLPKDRFSAERLKGVDSTLKIQPAKLEDSAVYLCASSPTLAGGEYEQYFGPGTRLTVT.

This clone was seen once. The rearrangement joins TRBV7-2 to TRBJ1-1; 8 bases agree with TRBD1. V dropped 2 bases and J dropped 5; count of bases not matched to a gene: 10. Germline-derived CDR1 and CDR2 are SGHTA and FQGNSA. The CDR3 length is 16 residues. CDR3 sequence reads: CASSLYGYRGGTEAFF. DNA of the CDR3: TGTGCCAGCAGCTTATACGGTTACAGGGGGGGGACTGAAGCTTTCTTT.

For the CDR3, the DNA is TGTGCCATCAAGGGGACTAGCGGGAGACATGAGCAGTTCTTC. Protein: CAIKGTSGRHEQFF. The chain couples TRBV10-3 to TRBJ2-1, with TRBD2 matching over 14 bases. Germline CDR1 is ENHRY and CDR2 is SYGVKD. The CDR3 is made up of 14 amino acids. J gave up 8 bases and V 7 bases, and 4 bases lay outside the gene matches.

The J gene is TRBJ2-2, the V gene TRBV16; 12 positions agree with TRBD2. Trimming took 5 bases from V and 3 from J; bases not matched to a gene: 7. Germline assignment: CDR1 KGHSY and CDR2 FQNENV. The CDR3 sequence is 17 residues long. CDR3 nucleotides: TGTGCCAGCAGCAGCCAACGACTAGCGGGAGACACCGGGGAGCTGTTTTTT. Translating gives CASSSQRLAGDTGELFF.

The chain couples TRBV6-2 or TRBV6-3 to TRBJ2-2; D unclear. V dropped 2 bases and J dropped 8 bases, with 9 bases sitting between them. This CDR3 spans 13 amino acids. Germline V gives CDR1 MNHEY, CDR2 SVGEGT. The CDR3 protein is CASSYPRGGELFF. DNA of the CDR3: TGTGCCAGCAGTTACCCGCGAGGAGGGGAGCTGTTTTTT.

The chain recombines TRBV3-1 (or the pseudogene TRBV3-2) with TRBJ2-7; D perhaps matches TRBD1 (5 bases). The CDR3 runs 15 residues. V was pared by 3 bases and J by 4 bases, with 16 bases between. The V gene's germline CDR1 is LGHDT and CDR2 YNNKEL (reference sequence). As DNA, the CDR3 is TGTGCCAGCAGCCACTCCGCAGGGCAGATGTACGAGCAGTACTTC. Its protein is CASSHSAGQMYEQYF.

The CDR3 nucleotides are TGTGCCAGCAGTTCCTCCGCAGGGGGCGAACCCGAGCAGTACTTC. Translation gives CASSSSAGGEPEQYF. V usage is TRBV27 and J usage is TRBJ2-7; 8 nucleotides line up with TRBD1. Germline trimming cut 4 bases from V and 6 bases from J; bases unmatched to any gene: 11. This CDR3 region has 15 residues. Germline V CDR1 and CDR2: MNHEY, SMNVEV (reference sequence).

The chain combines TRBV7-2 with TRBJ2-7, with D tentatively TRBD1 (6 bases). Germline V gene sequence: CDR1 SGHTA, CDR2 FQGNSA. V lost 1 base and J 0 bases, leaving 13 bases between the germline ends. This CDR3 spans 16 amino acids. This chain's CDR3 is CASSLGGRAASYEQYF. As DNA, the CDR3 is TGTGCCAGCAGCTTAGGGGGGCGGGCCGCCTCCTACGAGCAGTACTTC.